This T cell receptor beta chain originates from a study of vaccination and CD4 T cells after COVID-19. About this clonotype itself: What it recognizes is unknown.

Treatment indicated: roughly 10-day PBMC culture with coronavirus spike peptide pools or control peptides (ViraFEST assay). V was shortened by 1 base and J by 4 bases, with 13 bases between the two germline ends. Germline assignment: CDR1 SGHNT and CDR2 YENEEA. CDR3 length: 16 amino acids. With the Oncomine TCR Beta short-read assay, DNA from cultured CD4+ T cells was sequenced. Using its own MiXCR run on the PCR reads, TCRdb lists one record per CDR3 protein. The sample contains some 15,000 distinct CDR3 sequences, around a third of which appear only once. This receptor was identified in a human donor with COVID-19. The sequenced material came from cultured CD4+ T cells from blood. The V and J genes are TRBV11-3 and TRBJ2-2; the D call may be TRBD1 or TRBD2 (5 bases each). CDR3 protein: CASSLGGTTLTGELFF. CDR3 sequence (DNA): TGTGCCAGCAGCTTAGGGGGGACCACACTCACCGGGGAGCTGTTTTTT.